This T cell receptor (beta chain) stems from a study of blood T cells in healthy people across ages. Study outcomes and limitations: Roughly linear age-related decline in beta diversity appeared, significant by age about 40.

Germline V gives CDR1 SGHRS, CDR2 YFSETQ. Deletions cut 5 bases from V and 0 bases from J, with 11 bases between. This CDR3 spans 14 amino acids. In regard to this clonotype: What it recognizes is unknown.

A second PCR, run for roughly 7 to 11 cycles, used a sample-barcoded 5' primer plus a J-beta primer mix. Every sample returned 2.5 million or more CDR3-containing paired-end reads. TCRdb re-called the 5' RACE reads with MiXCR, one entry per CDR3 protein. The sample has 1.5 million to 2 million distinct CDR3 sequences, 28% seen once. The rearrangement joins TRBV5-1 to TRBJ1-2; D perhaps matches TRBD1 (5 bases). The receptor's source is a young woman in good health. Source material: blood. The CDR3 loop reads CASRGTDSNYGYTF. The CDR3 nucleotides read TGCGCCAGCAGGGGGACGGATTCTAACTATGGCTACACCTTC.